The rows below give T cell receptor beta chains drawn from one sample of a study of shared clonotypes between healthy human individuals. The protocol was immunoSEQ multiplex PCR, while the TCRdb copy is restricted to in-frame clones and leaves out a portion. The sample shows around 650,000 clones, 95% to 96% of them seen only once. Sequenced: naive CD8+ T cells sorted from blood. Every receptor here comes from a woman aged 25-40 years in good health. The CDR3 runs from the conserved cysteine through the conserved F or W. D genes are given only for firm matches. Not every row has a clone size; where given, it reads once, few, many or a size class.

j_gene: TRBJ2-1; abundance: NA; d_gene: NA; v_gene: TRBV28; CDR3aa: CASSLIYNEQFF; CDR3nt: TGTGCCAGCAGTTTGATCTACAATGAGCAGTTCTTC
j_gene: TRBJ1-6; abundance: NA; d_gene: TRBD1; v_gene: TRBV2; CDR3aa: CASGQGNSPLHF; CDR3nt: TGTGCCAGCGGACAGGGGAATTCACCCCTCCACTTT
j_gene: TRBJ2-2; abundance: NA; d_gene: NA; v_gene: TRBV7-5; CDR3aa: CVRSLGASARVRTGELFF; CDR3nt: TGTGTCAGAAGCTTAGGGGCTAGCGCCCGAGTACGGACCGGGGAGCTGTTTTTT
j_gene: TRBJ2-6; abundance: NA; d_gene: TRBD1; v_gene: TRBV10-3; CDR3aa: CAISGQGSGANVLTF; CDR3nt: TGTGCCATCAGCGGACAGGGGTCTGGGGCCAACGTCCTGACTTTC
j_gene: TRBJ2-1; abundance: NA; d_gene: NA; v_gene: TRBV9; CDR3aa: CASSVDGGPGNEQFF; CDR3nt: TGTGCCAGCAGCGTTGACGGAGGGCCCGGTAATGAGCAGTTCTTC
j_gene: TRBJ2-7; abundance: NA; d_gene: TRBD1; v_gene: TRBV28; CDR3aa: CASSKTGTAYEQYF; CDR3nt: TGTGCCAGCAGTAAGACAGGGACAGCCTACGAGCAGTACTTC
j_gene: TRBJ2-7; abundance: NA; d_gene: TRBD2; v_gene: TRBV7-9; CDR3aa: CASSLVWLAGYSYEQYF; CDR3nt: TGTGCCAGCAGCTTAGTTTGGCTAGCGGGTTACTCCTACGAGCAGTACTTC
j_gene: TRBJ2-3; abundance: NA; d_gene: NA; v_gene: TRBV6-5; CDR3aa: CASSYLRGPSTDTQYF; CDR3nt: TGTGCCAGCAGTTACCTCCGCGGGCCTAGCACAGATACGCAGTATTTT
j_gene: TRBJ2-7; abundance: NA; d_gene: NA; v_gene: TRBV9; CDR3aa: CASSPRGWDYEQYF; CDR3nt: TGTGCCAGCAGCCCCCGGGGATGGGATTACGAGCAGTACTTC
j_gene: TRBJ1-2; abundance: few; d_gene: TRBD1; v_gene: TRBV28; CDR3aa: CASSLQPTGNYGYTF; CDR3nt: TGTGCCAGCAGTCTGCAGCCGACAGGGAACTATGGCTACACCTTC
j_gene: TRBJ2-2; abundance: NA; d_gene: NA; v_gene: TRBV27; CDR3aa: CASSFQGPEGPGELFF; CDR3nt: TGTGCCAGCAGTTTTCAGGGGCCCGAGGGCCCCGGGGAGCTGTTTTTT
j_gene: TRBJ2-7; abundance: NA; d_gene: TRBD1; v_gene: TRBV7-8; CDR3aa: CASSPGWDRPYEQYF; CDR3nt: TGTGCCAGCAGTCCGGGTTGGGACAGGCCCTACGAGCAGTACTTC
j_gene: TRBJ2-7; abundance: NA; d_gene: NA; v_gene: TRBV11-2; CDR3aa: CASSGFNYEQYF; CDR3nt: TGTGCCAGCAGTGGGTTCAACTACGAGCAGTACTTC
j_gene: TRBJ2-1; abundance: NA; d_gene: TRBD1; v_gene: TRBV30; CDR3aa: CAWSVLSGQGSYNEQFF; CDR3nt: TGTGCCTGGAGTGTACTCTCGGGACAGGGGTCCTACAATGAGCAGTTCTTC
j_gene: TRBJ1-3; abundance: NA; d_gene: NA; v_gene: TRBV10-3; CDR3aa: CAISDPHTGNTIYF; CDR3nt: TGTGCCATCAGTGATCCTCATACTGGAAACACCATATATTTT
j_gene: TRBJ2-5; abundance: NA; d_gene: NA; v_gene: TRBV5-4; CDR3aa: CASSLFTVWGQETQYF; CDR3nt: TGTGCCAGCAGCTTGTTTACAGTCTGGGGGCAAGAGACCCAGTACTTC
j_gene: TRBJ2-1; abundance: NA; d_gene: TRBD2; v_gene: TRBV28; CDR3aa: CASSGLAGGVAYNEQFF; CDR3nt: TGTGCCAGCAGTGGACTAGCGGGAGGGGTGGCATACAATGAGCAGTTCTTC
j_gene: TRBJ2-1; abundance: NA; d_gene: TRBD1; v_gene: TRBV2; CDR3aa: CASSGQGQGALNEQFF; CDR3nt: TGTGCCAGCAGTGGCCAGGGACAGGGGGCGCTGAATGAGCAGTTCTTC
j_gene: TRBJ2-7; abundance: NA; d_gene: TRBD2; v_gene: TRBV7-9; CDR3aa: CASSLGGGPAEQYF; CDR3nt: TGTGCCAGCAGCTTAGGGGGGGGACCAGCCGAGCAGTACTTC
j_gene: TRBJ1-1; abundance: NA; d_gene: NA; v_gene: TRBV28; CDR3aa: CASSLEGTEAFF; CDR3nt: TGTGCCAGCAGTTTAGAGGGCACTGAAGCTTTCTTT
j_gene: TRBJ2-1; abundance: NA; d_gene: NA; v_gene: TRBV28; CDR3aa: CASSPRGNPKGLINEQFF; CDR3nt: TGTGCCAGCAGTCCCCGGGGAAATCCGAAGGGCTTGATAAATGAGCAGTTCTTC
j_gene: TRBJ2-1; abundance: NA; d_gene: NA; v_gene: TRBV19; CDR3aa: CASSDRSHLNEQFF; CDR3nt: TGTGCCAGTAGTGACCGATCGCACCTCAATGAGCAGTTCTTC
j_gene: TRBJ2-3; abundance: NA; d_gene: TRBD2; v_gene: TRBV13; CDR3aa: CASSSTSGSTDTQYF; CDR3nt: TGTGCCAGCAGCTCCACTAGCGGTAGCACAGATACGCAGTATTTT
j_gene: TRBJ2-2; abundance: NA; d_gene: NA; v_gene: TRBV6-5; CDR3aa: CASSFATGTGELFF; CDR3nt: TGTGCCAGCAGTTTTGCGACAGGAACCGGGGAGCTGTTTTTT
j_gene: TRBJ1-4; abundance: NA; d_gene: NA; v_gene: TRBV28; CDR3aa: CASSLLRDGNEKLFF; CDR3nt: TGTGCCAGCAGTTTATTAAGGGACGGAAATGAAAAACTGTTTTTT
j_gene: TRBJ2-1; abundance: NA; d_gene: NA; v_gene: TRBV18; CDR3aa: CASSPGREPAYNEQFF; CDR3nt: TGTGCCAGCTCACCGGGACGCGAACCAGCCTACAATGAGCAGTTCTTC
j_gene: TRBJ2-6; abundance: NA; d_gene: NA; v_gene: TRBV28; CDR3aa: CASRDSFSSGANVLTF; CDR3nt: TGTGCCAGCAGGGACAGTTTTAGCTCTGGGGCCAACGTCCTGACTTTC
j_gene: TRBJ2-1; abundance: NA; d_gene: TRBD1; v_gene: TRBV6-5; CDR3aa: CASSYSGTGTYNEQFF; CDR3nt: TGTGCCAGCAGTTACTCCGGGACAGGGACCTACAATGAGCAGTTCTTC
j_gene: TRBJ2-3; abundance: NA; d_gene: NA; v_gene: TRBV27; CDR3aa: CASSLNLASEYF; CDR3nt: TGTGCCAGCAGTTTAAACCTAGCGAGCGAGTATTTT
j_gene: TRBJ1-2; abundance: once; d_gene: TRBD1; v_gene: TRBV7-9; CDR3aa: CASSFGVGYRGLGNYGYTF; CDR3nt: TGTGCCAGCAGCTTCGGTGTCGGTTACAGGGGACTTGGTAACTATGGCTACACCTTC
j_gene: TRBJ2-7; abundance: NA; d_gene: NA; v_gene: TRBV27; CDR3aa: CASSFGRLTYEQYF; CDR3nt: TGTGCCAGCAGTTTCGGCAGGCTTACCTACGAGCAGTACTTC
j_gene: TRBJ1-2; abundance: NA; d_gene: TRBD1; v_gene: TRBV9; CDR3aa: CASSVARTGGNYGYTF; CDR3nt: TGTGCCAGCAGCGTAGCTAGGACAGGGGGCAACTATGGCTACACCTTC
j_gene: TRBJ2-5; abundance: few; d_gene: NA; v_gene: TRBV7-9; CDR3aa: CASSLGLRQGLLQETQYF; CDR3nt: TGTGCCAGCAGCTTGGGTTTGAGACAGGGACTACTGCAAGAGACCCAGTACTTC
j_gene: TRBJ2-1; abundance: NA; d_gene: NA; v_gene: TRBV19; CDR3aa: CASSIVNEQFF; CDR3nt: TGTGCCAGTAGTATAGTTAATGAGCAGTTCTTC
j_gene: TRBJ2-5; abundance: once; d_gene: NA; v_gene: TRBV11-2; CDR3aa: CASSLGGSETQYF; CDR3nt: TGTGCCAGCAGCTTAGGGGGCTCGGAGACCCAGTACTTC
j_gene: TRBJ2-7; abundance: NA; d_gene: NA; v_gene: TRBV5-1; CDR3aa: CASSSVDSAPSYEQYF; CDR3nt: TGCGCCAGCAGTTCGGTAGACAGTGCTCCCTCCTACGAGCAGTACTTC
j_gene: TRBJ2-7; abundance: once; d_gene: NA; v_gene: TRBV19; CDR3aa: CASSGRGLGLSYEQYF; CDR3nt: TGTGCCAGTAGTGGGCGTGGACTTGGACTCTCCTACGAGCAGTACTTC
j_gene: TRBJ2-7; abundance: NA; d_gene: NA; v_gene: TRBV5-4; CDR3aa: CASSVDRLMDYEQYF; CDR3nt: TGTGCCAGCAGCGTAGACAGGCTGATGGACTACGAGCAGTACTTC
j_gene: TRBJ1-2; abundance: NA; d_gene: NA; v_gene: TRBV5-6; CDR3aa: CASRIGGHGYTF; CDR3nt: TGTGCCAGCAGAATAGGGGGGCATGGCTACACCTTC
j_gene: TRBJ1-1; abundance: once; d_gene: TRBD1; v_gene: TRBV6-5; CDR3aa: CASRQGADTEAFF; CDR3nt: TGTGCCAGCAGACAGGGGGCAGACACTGAAGCTTTCTTT